This is a list of T cell receptor beta chains from one sample in a study of shared clonotypes between healthy human individuals. Sequencing used immunoSEQ multiplex PCR; TCRdb keeps in-frame clones, though not all of them. The profile shows under 1 million clones, roughly 92% of them singletons. What was sequenced was naive CD8+ T cells sorted from blood. The receptor set was obtained from a man aged 25-40 years in good health. CDR3s include the opening cysteine and the closing phenylalanine or tryptophan. The D gene is left open where the match is weak. Part of the rows lack a size; the others show once, few, many or a class for expanded clones.

cdr3_nt: TGTGCCAGCAGCTTGTGGGGGGATCCGTACAATGAGCAGTTCTTC
cdr3_aa: CASSLWGDPYNEQFF
d_call: NA
j_call: TRBJ2-1
clone_size: NA
v_call: TRBV5-4

cdr3_nt: TGTGCCAGCAGCTTGGAGATGAGACAGGGGGCATTCGAGCAGTACTTC
cdr3_aa: CASSLEMRQGAFEQYF
d_call: TRBD1
j_call: TRBJ2-7
clone_size: NA
v_call: TRBV5-5

cdr3_nt: TGTGCCAGCAGCCTGATCGGACAGGGAGGAACTGAAGCTTTCTTT
cdr3_aa: CASSLIGQGGTEAFF
d_call: TRBD1
j_call: TRBJ1-1
clone_size: NA
v_call: TRBV5-4

cdr3_nt: TGTGCCAGCAGCTTGGCGGACAGGTCGATAGATGAGCAGTTCTTC
cdr3_aa: CASSLADRSIDEQFF
d_call: TRBD1
j_call: TRBJ2-1
clone_size: NA
v_call: TRBV5-4

cdr3_nt: TGTGCCAGCAGCGTAGTCAGCACAGATACGCAGTATTTT
cdr3_aa: CASSVVSTDTQYF
d_call: NA
j_call: TRBJ2-3
clone_size: NA
v_call: TRBV9

cdr3_nt: TGTGCCAGCAGCTCGCCCGAGGACAGGGGCACCTACGAGCAGTACTTC
cdr3_aa: CASSSPEDRGTYEQYF
d_call: TRBD1
j_call: TRBJ2-7
clone_size: NA
v_call: TRBV7-8

cdr3_nt: TGTGCCAGCAGCCAACAAAAGAACACTGAAGCTTTCTTT
cdr3_aa: CASSQQKNTEAFF
d_call: NA
j_call: TRBJ1-1
clone_size: NA
v_call: TRBV9

cdr3_nt: TGTGCCAGCAGCTTTGACAGTTCATCTAACTATGGCTACACCTTC
cdr3_aa: CASSFDSSSNYGYTF
d_call: NA
j_call: TRBJ1-2
clone_size: NA
v_call: TRBV7-9

cdr3_nt: TGCGCCAGCAGCCTCGGGTTAGGAAGTACACGGGAGCTGTTTTTT
cdr3_aa: CASSLGLGSTRELFF
d_call: NA
j_call: TRBJ2-2
clone_size: few
v_call: TRBV5-1

cdr3_nt: TGTGCCAGCAGTTCAGACAGGGAGACCTACGAGCAGTACTTC
cdr3_aa: CASSSDRETYEQYF
d_call: TRBD1
j_call: TRBJ2-7
clone_size: NA
v_call: TRBV27

cdr3_nt: TGTGCCAGCAGCGACGGGGCCGAAGATACGCAGTATTTT
cdr3_aa: CASSDGAEDTQYF
d_call: NA
j_call: TRBJ2-3
clone_size: NA
v_call: TRBV9

cdr3_nt: TGTGCCAGCAGTTTAAGAGCAGGGGCGGAAGAGACCCAGTACTTC
cdr3_aa: CASSLRAGAEETQYF
d_call: NA
j_call: TRBJ2-5
clone_size: once
v_call: TRBV28

cdr3_nt: TGTGCCAGCAGCCGAGTTCGGAGCGGGTTGAACAATGAGCAGTTCTTC
cdr3_aa: CASSRVRSGLNNEQFF
d_call: NA
j_call: TRBJ2-1
clone_size: few
v_call: TRBV21-1

cdr3_nt: TGTGCCAGCAACCCAGCGGGCCCCCCCGGGAATGAGCAGTTCTTC
cdr3_aa: CASNPAGPPGNEQFF
d_call: NA
j_call: TRBJ2-1
clone_size: NA
v_call: TRBV7-9

cdr3_nt: TGCGCCAGCAGCCAAGATCGAATGTACCAAACCTACGAGCAGTACTTC
cdr3_aa: CASSQDRMYQTYEQYF
d_call: NA
j_call: TRBJ2-7
clone_size: NA
v_call: TRBV4-3

cdr3_nt: TGTGCCAGCAGCTTAGAACTCGTGGGCCCGAGGGTGAATGAGCAGTTCTTC
cdr3_aa: CASSLELVGPRVNEQFF
d_call: NA
j_call: TRBJ2-1
clone_size: NA
v_call: TRBV7-8

cdr3_nt: TGTGCCAGCAGCCTACCAGGGGGGTCCAATGAGCAGTTCTTC
cdr3_aa: CASSLPGGSNEQFF
d_call: NA
j_call: TRBJ2-1
clone_size: NA
v_call: TRBV5-5

cdr3_nt: TGTGCCAGCAGTCCCACTAGGACTGGGGCCAACGTCCTGACTTTC
cdr3_aa: CASSPTRTGANVLTF
d_call: NA
j_call: TRBJ2-6
clone_size: NA
v_call: TRBV27

cdr3_nt: TGTGCCAGCAGCCATAGCCCGACCGGGAGGAATGAAAAACTGTTTTTT
cdr3_aa: CASSHSPTGRNEKLFF
d_call: NA
j_call: TRBJ1-4
clone_size: NA
v_call: TRBV7-9

cdr3_nt: TGTGCCAGCAGCTCAATCGGGATACACCAATACAATGAGCAGTTCTTC
cdr3_aa: CASSSIGIHQYNEQFF
d_call: NA
j_call: TRBJ2-1
clone_size: NA
v_call: TRBV11-1

cdr3_nt: TGTGCCAGCAGGCTAGCGGGAACAGACTACGAGCAGTACTTC
cdr3_aa: CASRLAGTDYEQYF
d_call: TRBD2
j_call: TRBJ2-7
clone_size: once
v_call: TRBV27

cdr3_nt: TGTGCCAGCAGCTTTCAACTAGCGGGAGAGGGCTACAATGAGCAGTTCTTC
cdr3_aa: CASSFQLAGEGYNEQFF
d_call: TRBD2
j_call: TRBJ2-1
clone_size: NA
v_call: TRBV28

cdr3_nt: TGTGCCAGTAGTATGGAAGGGGAAAAGGGACAGGGTAACGGCTACACCTTC
cdr3_aa: CASSMEGEKGQGNGYTF
d_call: TRBD1
j_call: TRBJ1-2
clone_size: NA
v_call: TRBV19

cdr3_nt: TGTGCCAGCTCACTCAGCGGGACCAACTACGAGCAGTACTTC
cdr3_aa: CASSLSGTNYEQYF
d_call: TRBD2
j_call: TRBJ2-7
clone_size: once
v_call: TRBV27

cdr3_nt: TGTGCCAGCACCTCCCGGGAGGGAGCAAACAATGAGCAGTTCTTC
cdr3_aa: CASTSREGANNEQFF
d_call: TRBD2
j_call: TRBJ2-1
clone_size: NA
v_call: TRBV28

cdr3_nt: TGTGCCAGCAGCGTAGGTGGAGGAACTAATGAAAAACTGTTTTTT
cdr3_aa: CASSVGGGTNEKLFF
d_call: NA
j_call: TRBJ1-4
clone_size: NA
v_call: TRBV9

cdr3_nt: TGCACCAGCAGCCAAGATCACGAGGCTGGAAACACCATATATTTT
cdr3_aa: CTSSQDHEAGNTIYF
d_call: NA
j_call: TRBJ1-3
clone_size: NA
v_call: TRBV1

cdr3_nt: TGCAGCGTTGAGCCTAGCGGGAGTGAAGATACGCAGTATTTT
cdr3_aa: CSVEPSGSEDTQYF
d_call: TRBD2
j_call: TRBJ2-3
clone_size: NA
v_call: TRBV29-1

cdr3_nt: TGTGCCAGCAGTCCAACTACAGGGCTTTCGAGTCAGCCCCAGCATTTT
cdr3_aa: CASSPTTGLSSQPQHF
d_call: NA
j_call: TRBJ1-5
clone_size: NA
v_call: TRBV27

cdr3_nt: TGTGCCAGCAGCTTAGCCACCGGGACAGGGAGGGGTGGCTACACCTTC
cdr3_aa: CASSLATGTGRGGYTF
d_call: TRBD1
j_call: TRBJ1-2
clone_size: NA
v_call: TRBV7-9

cdr3_nt: TGTGCCAGCAGTTTCCCTACTGACACAGGGTTCGACACTGAAGCTTTCTTT
cdr3_aa: CASSFPTDTGFDTEAFF
d_call: NA
j_call: TRBJ1-1
clone_size: NA
v_call: TRBV28